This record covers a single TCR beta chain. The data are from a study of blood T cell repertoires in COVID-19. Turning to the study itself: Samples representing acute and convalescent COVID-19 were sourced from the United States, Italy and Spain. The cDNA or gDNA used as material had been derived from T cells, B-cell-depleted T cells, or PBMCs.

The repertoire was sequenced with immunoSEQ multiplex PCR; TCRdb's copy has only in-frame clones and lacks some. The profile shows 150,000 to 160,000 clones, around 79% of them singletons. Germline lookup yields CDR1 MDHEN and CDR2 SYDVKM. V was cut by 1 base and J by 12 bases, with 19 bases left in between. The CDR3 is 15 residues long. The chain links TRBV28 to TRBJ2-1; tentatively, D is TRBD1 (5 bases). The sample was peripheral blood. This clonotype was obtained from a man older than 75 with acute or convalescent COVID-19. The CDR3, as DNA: TGTGCCAGCAGTTTATCCTTATCTACAGGTTACACGCAGTTCTTC. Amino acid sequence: CASSLSLSTGYTQFF.